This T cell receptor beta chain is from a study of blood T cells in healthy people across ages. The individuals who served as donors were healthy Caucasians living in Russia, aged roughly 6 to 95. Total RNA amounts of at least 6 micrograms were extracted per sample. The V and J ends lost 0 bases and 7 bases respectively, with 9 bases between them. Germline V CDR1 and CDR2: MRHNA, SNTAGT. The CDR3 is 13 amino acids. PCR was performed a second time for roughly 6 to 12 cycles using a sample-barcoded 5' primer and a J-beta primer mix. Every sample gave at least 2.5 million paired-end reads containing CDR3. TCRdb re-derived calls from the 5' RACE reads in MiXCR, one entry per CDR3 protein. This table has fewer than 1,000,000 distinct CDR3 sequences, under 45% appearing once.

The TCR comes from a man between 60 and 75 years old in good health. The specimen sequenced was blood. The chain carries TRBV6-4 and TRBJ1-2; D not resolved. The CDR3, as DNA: TGTGCCAGCAGTGACTCTGGGTATGGTGGCTACACCTTC. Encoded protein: CASSDSGYGGYTF.